These 8 T cell receptor beta chains share one sample of origin, sequenced in a study of blood T cell repertoires in COVID-19 (dated by TCRdb to the early 2020s). Library creation used the immunoSEQ multiplex PCR assay. In its TCRdb copy, this immuneACCESS table keeps in-frame sequences only and misses some clones. Where compared with another copy, unresolved V genes explain less than half of these, and the others have no known cause. The sample data list about 76,000 clones, and nearly 80% of these were observed just once. The ten largest clones take up less than 15% of the sample. The sequencing input was peripheral blood. These receptors came from a human donor in a cohort sampled during active COVID-19.

The chain uses TRBV6-5 and TRBJ2-7; TRBD2 might be the D (5 bases). The CDR3 is 12 amino acids. Trimming cost V 7 bases and J 5 bases, with 12 bases left between them. CDR1 MNHEY and CDR2 SVGAGI come from the germline V gene. In DNA form, the CDR3 reads TGTGCCAGCAAGGCCTCCGGGAACGAGCAGTACGTC. Translating gives CASKASGNEQYV.

V is TRBV6-5 and J is TRBJ1-2; D remains ambiguous. The CDR3 extends over 14 amino acids. V gave up 0 bases and J gave up 1 base, with 6 bases separating them. The germline gives CDR1 MNHEY, CDR2 SVGAGI. CDR3 in DNA: TGTGCCAGCAGTTACTCGCCCAGTAACTATGGCTACACCTTC. As protein: CASSYSPSNYGYTF.

V is TRBV7-3 and J is TRBJ2-3; D is ambiguous. From germline, CDR1 is SGHTA and CDR2 FQGTGA. V gave up 0 bases and J gave up 4 bases, with 8 bases separating them. The CDR3 contains 14 residues. This chain's CDR3 is CASSLTWSADTQYF. DNA of the CDR3: TGTGCCAGCAGCTTAACGTGGTCAGCAGATACGCAGTATTTT.

The chain employs TRBV27 and TRBJ1-5; D unclear. The CDR3 covers 16 residues. CDR1 and CDR2 from the germline V gene are MNHEY and SMNVEV (reference sequence). V was cut by 6 bases and J by 2 bases, with 17 bases left in between. Here the CDR3 DNA reads TGTGCCAGCAGCATCGGACTCTCCCAAGGCAATCAGCCCCAGCATTTT. Translated, it gives CASSIGLSQGNQPQHF.

The genes are TRBV27 and TRBJ2-7; TRBD2 matches at 9 bases. Germline CDR1 is MNHEY and CDR2 is SMNVEV (reference sequence). This CDR3 is built from 16 residues. Trimming cost V 7 bases and J 3 bases; bases outside gene matches: 13. CDR3 DNA sequence: TGTGCCAGCAAATCCGGCGGGAGGGGGCTAGGCTACGAGCAGTACTTC. Translated, it gives CASKSGGRGLGYEQYF.

The genes are TRBV6-5 and TRBJ2-1, with 11 bases that match TRBD2. J lost 12 bases, V lost 6 bases, and 13 bases had no gene match. This CDR3 region has 15 residues. Per germline, CDR1 MNHEY and CDR2 SVGAGI. The CDR3 loop is CASSLLAGDPRGQFF. The DNA for the CDR3 is TGTGCCAGCAGCCTACTAGCGGGAGACCCGAGGGGGCAGTTCTTC.

This chain connects TRBV6-2 or TRBV6-3 to TRBJ2-7; 9 bases agree with TRBD2. CDR3 length: 15 residues. J was trimmed by 2 bases and V by 6 bases; bases with no gene match: 8. CDR1 MNHEY and CDR2 SVGEGT come from the germline V gene. The CDR3 sequence: CASSTLAGPAYEQYV. In nucleotides, the CDR3 is TGTGCCAGCAGCACCCTAGCGGGACCGGCCTACGAGCAGTACGTC.

The chain links TRBV11-1 to TRBJ2-7, with a possible D match to TRBD2 (5 bases). Trimming took off 2 bases at V and 5 bases at J, with 13 bases between the two ends. Germline V gene lookup returns CDR1 SGHAT and CDR2 FQDESV (reference sequence). The length of the CDR3 is 14 residues. The CDR3 here is CASSLLRGSHEQYF. CDR3 in DNA: TGTGCCAGCAGCTTACTCCGAGGGTCCCACGAGCAGTACTTC. The entire variable domain, with the rest obtained from reference TRBV11-1 and TRBJ2-7, is as follows: EAEVAQSPRYKITEKSQAVAFWCDPISGHATLYWYRQILGQGPELLVQFQDESVVDDSQLPKDRFSAERLKGVDSTLKIQPAELGDSAMYLCASSLLRGSHEQYFGPGTRLTVT.